This TCR beta chain was identified in a study of OX40 agonist ivuxolimab in advanced cancers. For the study at large: It was ivuxolimab, an agonistic anti-OX40 (CD134) antibody, that patients were treated with. Previous treatment with anti-PD-1, anti-PD-L1 or anti-CTLA-4 therapy was allowed; 40% had received some.

There are 12 residues in the CDR3. Germline V gene sequence: CDR1 WSHSY, CDR2 SAAADI. V gave up 9 bases and J gave up 8 bases, with 13 bases separating them. For this clone: The antigen is undetermined.

The study, taken as a whole, reports: It was not determined which antigens were specifically recognized by the peripheral T cells that had undergone clonal expansion. More expanded clones were found, on average, in CD8+ than in CD4+ T cells.

The data were produced by immunoSEQ multiplex PCR, yet TCRdb's version contains in-frame clones alone and is incomplete. Of just over 80,000 clones in the sample, around nine tenths were seen once. This specimen consisted of CD4+ or CD8+ T cells sorted from blood, obtained in a trial of the OX40 agonist ivuxolimab. This rearrangement joins TRBV10-2 to TRBJ1-4; D gene ambiguous. This receptor was identified in an adult with an advanced solid tumor such as melanoma, head and neck, liver or kidney cancer. CDR3 DNA sequence: TGCGCCAGTCGGAAGGGCGGGGAAAAACTGTTTTTT. The encoded protein is CASRKGGEKLFF.